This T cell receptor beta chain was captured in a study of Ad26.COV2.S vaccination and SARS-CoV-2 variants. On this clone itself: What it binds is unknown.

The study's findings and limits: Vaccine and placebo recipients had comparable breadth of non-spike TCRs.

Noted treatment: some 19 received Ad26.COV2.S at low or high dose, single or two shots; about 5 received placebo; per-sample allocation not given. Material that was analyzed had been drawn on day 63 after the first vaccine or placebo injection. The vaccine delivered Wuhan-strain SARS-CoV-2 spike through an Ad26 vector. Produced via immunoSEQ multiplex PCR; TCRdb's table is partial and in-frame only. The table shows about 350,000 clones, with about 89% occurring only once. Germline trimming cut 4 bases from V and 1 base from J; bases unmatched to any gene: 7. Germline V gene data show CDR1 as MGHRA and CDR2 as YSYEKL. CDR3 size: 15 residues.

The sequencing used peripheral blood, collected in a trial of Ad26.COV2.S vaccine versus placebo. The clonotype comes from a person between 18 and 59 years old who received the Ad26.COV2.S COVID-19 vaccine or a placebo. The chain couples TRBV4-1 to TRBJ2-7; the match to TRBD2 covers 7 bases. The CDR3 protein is CASSPGAGASYEQYF. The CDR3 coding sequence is TGCGCCAGCAGCCCTGGGGCGGGAGCTTCCTACGAGCAGTACTTC.